The clone carrying this T cell receptor (beta chain) was detected once. This CDR3 is built from 13 residues. The V segment lost 3 bases and the J segment 5 bases; nucleotides outside the gene matches: 6. Per the germline V gene, CDR1 is GTSNPN and CDR2 is SVGIG (reference sequence). The record originates from a study of cytomegalovirus exposure and HLA in healthy donors. The primer mix had 60 Vbeta and 13 Jbeta primers. Generated by immunoSEQ multiplex PCR, the TCRdb table keeps only in-frame clones and is missing some. Among under 200,000 clones, roughly four fifths were seen once, and the ten largest hold over 0.85%.

The material sequenced was PBMCs. The V gene is TRBV30, the J gene TRBJ1-1; 7 bases map to TRBD1. The receptor was derived from a girl aged 2 to 10 in good health and CMV-seropositive. For the CDR3, the DNA is TGTGCCTGGAGGAACAGGGGAGGAACTGAAGCTTTCTTT. It encodes CAWRNRGGTEAFF.